The 14 T cell receptor beta chains given below trace back to one sample, sequenced in a study of cytomegalovirus exposure and HLA in healthy donors. The PCR employed 60 Vbeta primers together with 13 Jbeta primers. Measured with immunoSEQ multiplex PCR; TCRdb has only the in-frame clones, and not every one. The data hold around 230,000 clones, with 82% observed a single time. The sample was PBMCs. The receptors stem from a middle-aged man in good health and CMV-seropositive.

V and J are TRBV30 and TRBJ2-6; weak D call: TRBD2 (6 bases). The CDR3 totals 14 residues. V gave up 7 bases and J gave up 0 bases, with 10 bases separating them. Germline CDR1 reads GTSNPN; CDR2 reads SVGIG (reference sequence). CDR3 DNA sequence: TGTGCCTATCACGGGGGCTCTGGGGCCAACGTCCTGACTTTC. This gives the protein CAYHGGSGANVLTF.

The count of this clone is one. The chain recombines TRBV30 with TRBJ1-5; D is undetermined. CDR1 and CDR2 (germline): GTSNPN, SVGIG (reference sequence). There are 13 residues in the CDR3. V lost 2 bases to trimming and J lost 0 bases, with 5 bases between them. CDR3 bases: TGTGCCTGGAGTCGGGATAGCAATCAGCCCCAGCATTTT. Residues: CAWSRDSNQPQHF.

Worth noting for this clone: Distinct nucleotide sequences in the sample also encode this CDR3. This chain joins TRBV19 and TRBJ2-7, with TRBD2 matching over 10 bases. The CDR3 sequence is 14 residues long. The V gene's germline CDR1 is LNHDA and CDR2 SQIVND (reference sequence). Trimming removed 2 bases from V and 4 bases from J; junction bases left unmatched: 2. The CDR3 reads CASSILAGDYEQYF. The CDR3 nucleotides are TGTGCCAGTAGTATACTAGCGGGAGATTACGAGCAGTACTTC.

The gene calls are TRBV12-5 and TRBJ2-1; D not certain. V was clipped by 6 bases and J by 4 bases, with 13 bases between them. The CDR3 covers 14 residues. Germline V CDR1 and CDR2: LGHNT, FRNRAP. The CDR3 nucleotides are TGTGCTAGTGGCACCGAGACTCGTTACAATGAGCAGTTCTTC. This sequence encodes CASGTETRYNEQFF.

The rearrangement links TRBV5-4 to TRBJ1-2; tentatively, D is TRBD1 (5 bases). Germline CDR1 reads SGHNT; CDR2 reads YYREEE (reference sequence). Trimming removed 0 bases from V and 2 bases from J, with 11 bases in between. The CDR3 is 15 amino acids. Written as DNA, the CDR3 is TGTGCCAGCAGCTTGGACAGGACAAGAAACTATGGCTACACCTTC. This gives the protein CASSLDRTRNYGYTF.

The J gene is TRBJ2-1, the V gene TRBV2; D is possibly TRBD1 (5 bases). Germline CDR1 and CDR2: SNHLY and FYNNEI. The CDR3 loop spans 13 amino acids. The V end was cut by 6 bases, the J end by 8 bases, with 14 bases between. CDR3 coding DNA: TGTGCCAGCAGGCACAGGTTTCTATATGAGCAGTTCTTC. It specifies CASRHRFLYEQFF. Variable domain in full (rest from reference TRBV2 and TRBJ2-1): EPEVTQTPSHQVTQMGQEVILRCVPISNHLYFYWYRQILGQKVEFLVSFYNNEISEKSEIFDDQFSVERPDGSNFTLKIRSTKLEDSAMYFCASRHRFLYEQFFGPGTRLTVL.

The chain uses TRBV5-1 and TRBJ2-6; 7 bases agree with TRBD1. V shed 3 bases, J shed 2 bases, and the junction held 2 bases outside the gene matches. The CDR3 is 15 residues long. Germline V gene data show CDR1 as SGHRS and CDR2 as YFSETQ. The CDR3 nucleotides read TGCGCCAGCAGCTCTACAGGGGCTGGGGCCAACGTCCTGACTTTC. It specifies CASSSTGAGANVLTF. Drawing the rest from reference TRBV5-1 and TRBJ2-6, the complete variable domain is KAGVTQTPRYLIKTRGQQVTLSCSPISGHRSVSWYQQTPGQGLQFLFEYFSETQRNKGNFPGRFSGRQFSNSRSEMNVSTLELGDSALYLCASSSTGAGANVLTFGAGSRLTVL.

Only a few counts were recorded for this clone. V is TRBV6-5 and J is TRBJ1-1; D uncertain. The ends were cut back, 0 bases at V and 10 bases at J, with 12 bases in the middle. The CDR3 contains 13 residues. Germline CDR1 is MNHEY and CDR2 is SVGAGI. The CDR3 region is CASSYSSGVIAFF. The CDR3 coding sequence is TGTGCCAGCAGTTACTCCTCGGGTGTAATAGCTTTCTTT.

This clone turned up a few times. This chain links TRBV6-1 with TRBJ2-5; TRBD2 matches 10 bases. Looked up from germline, CDR1 is MNHNS and CDR2 is SASEGT. The CDR3 contains 19 residues. The junction had 14 bases not matched to a gene; V was cut back by 1 base and J by 3 bases. Written as DNA, the CDR3 is TGTGCCAGCAGTGAAGAGAGCACTAGCGGGGTCAGTCCAGAAGAGACCCAGTACTTC. Encoded protein: CASSEESTSGVSPEETQYF.

The V and J genes are TRBV19 and TRBJ2-7, with D perhaps matching TRBD1 (6 bases). V dropped 5 bases and J dropped 4 bases, with 12 bases sitting between them. The CDR3 sequence is 13 residues long. The germline gives CDR1 LNHDA, CDR2 SQIVND (reference sequence). The CDR3 loop is CASSPGTRYEQYF. CDR3 bases: TGTGCCAGTAGTCCCGGGACACGTTACGAGCAGTACTTC. Using reference TRBV19 and TRBJ2-7 for the parts outside the CDR3, the full variable domain is DGGITQSPKYLFRKEGQNVTLSCEQNLNHDAMYWYRQDPGQGLRLIYYSQIVNDFQKGDIAEGYSVSREKKESFPLTVTSAQKNPTAFYLCASSPGTRYEQYFGPGTRLTVT.

The chain combines TRBV5-1 with TRBJ2-3; 8 bases match TRBD2. J was trimmed by 4 bases and V by 6 bases; bases with no gene match: 7. Germline CDR1 reads SGHRS; CDR2 reads YFSETQ. The length of the CDR3 is 14 residues. CDR3 nucleotides: TGCGCCAGCAAAGCGGGAGACTGGCCAGATACGCAGTATTTT. It encodes CASKAGDWPDTQYF.

The rearrangement joins TRBV28 to TRBJ2-7; D gene ambiguous. The germline gives CDR1 MDHEN, CDR2 SYDVKM. The CDR3 sequence is 13 residues long. The V end was cut by 1 base, the J end by 0 bases, with 4 bases between. CDR3 nucleotides: TGTGCCAGCAGTTTATATAGCTCCTACGAGCAGTACTTC. Translating it yields CASSLYSSYEQYF.

This clone has a handful of counts. Other DNA sequences of this sample code for an identical CDR3. The V and J genes are TRBV27 and TRBJ1-5; D is unresolved. With 3 bases removed from V and 2 bases from J, the gap between germline ends came to 8 bases. The CDR3 is made up of 14 amino acids. CDR1 and CDR2 (germline): MNHEY, SMNVEV (reference sequence). The CDR3 bases are TGTGCCAGCAGTTTGAGCGGAGGCAATCAGCCCCAGCATTTT. The encoded protein is CASSLSGGNQPQHF.

This chain uses TRBV4-1 with TRBJ2-1; D possibly corresponds to TRBD2 (5 bases). Germline CDR1 and CDR2: MGHRA and YSYEKL. The CDR3 has 15 amino acids. Trimming pared 3 bases from V and 6 bases from J, leaving 15 bases between. CDR3 coding DNA: TGCGCCAGCAGCCAGGTGGCAGCTAGCATCAATGAGCAGTTCTTC. It specifies CASSQVAASINEQFF.